The 32 T cell receptor beta chains given below trace back to one sample, sequenced in a study of neoadjuvant anti-PD-1 for oral cavity cancer. Time point here: after neoadjuvant nivolumab, at surgical resection. Libraries were prepared by immunoSEQ multiplex PCR; TCRdb keeps only in-frame clonotypes and omits some of them. The table shows some 61,000 clones, with approximately 85% occurring only once. The sample consisted of PBMCs, taken after nivolumab (anti-PD-1) treatment. The receptor set was obtained from a person between 40 and 85 years old with oral cavity squamous cell carcinoma.

The chain uses TRBV6-5 and TRBJ2-7; D is possibly TRBD2 (6 bases). This CDR3 region has 11 residues. Per the germline V gene, CDR1 is MNHEY and CDR2 is SVGAGI. V dropped 8 bases and J dropped 5 bases, with 10 bases sitting between them. CDR3 bases: TGTGCCAGCGTCCGCGGGGACGAGCAGTACTTC. The encoded protein is CASVRGDEQYF.

The rearrangement uses TRBV6-5 and TRBJ2-3, with TRBD2 matching 12 bases. The V gene's germline CDR1 is MNHEY and CDR2 SVGAGI. The CDR3 runs to 16 residues. The junction had 12 bases not matched to a gene; V was cut back by 4 bases and J by 10 bases. CDR3 sequence: CASSSSGRAVPGAQYF. The CDR3, as DNA: TGTGCCAGCAGTTCTAGCGGGAGGGCCGTTCCGGGGGCGCAGTATTTT.

The chain links TRBV6-5 to TRBJ2-3; 7 bases agree with TRBD1. Per the germline V gene, CDR1 is MNHEY and CDR2 is SVGAGI. The CDR3 contains 15 residues. Trimming at V came to 9 bases and at J to 1 base, leaving 10 bases not matched to a gene. The CDR3 loop is CASTGAPLGTDTQYF. In DNA, the CDR3 is TGTGCCAGTACAGGGGCCCCTCTCGGCACAGATACGCAGTATTTT.

The genes are TRBV6-6 and TRBJ2-7; 11 positions match TRBD2. Germline V gene sequence: CDR1 MNHNY, CDR2 SVGAGI (reference sequence). The CDR3 runs 15 residues. J lost 2 bases, V lost 6 bases, and 6 bases had no gene match. CDR3 nucleotide sequence: TGTGCCAGCAGCCCCGGGACTAGCGGAACCTACGAGCAGTACTTC. Residues: CASSPGTSGTYEQYF.

This sequence joins TRBV2 and TRBJ1-5, with a tentative D call TRBD1 (5 bases). The ends were cut back, 7 bases at V and 2 bases at J, with 12 bases in the middle. The V gene's germline CDR1 is SNHLY and CDR2 FYNNEI. The CDR3 spans 14 residues. DNA for the CDR3: TGTGCCAGCAAAGAGACAGTGGGCAATCAGCCCCAGCATTTT. It yields the protein CASKETVGNQPQHF.

J is TRBJ2-1 and V is TRBV10-3, with 13 bases that match TRBD2. The CDR3 sequence is 14 residues long. The germline CDR1 and CDR2 sequences are ENHRY and SYGVKD. V dropped 4 bases and J dropped 6; count of bases not matched to a gene: 0. This chain's CDR3 is CAISGTSGGNEQFF. The CDR3 DNA reads TGTGCCATCAGTGGGACTAGCGGGGGCAATGAGCAGTTCTTC.

The chain couples TRBV29-1 to TRBJ2-4, with 10 bases that match TRBD2. CDR3 size: 14 residues. J lost 15 bases, V lost 4 bases, and 15 bases had no gene match. Germline CDR1 is SQVTM and CDR2 is ANQGSEA. The chain's CDR3 is CSVVGLAENRAMYF. The DNA for the CDR3 is TGCAGCGTTGTTGGACTAGCGGAAAACCGGGCGATGTACTTC.

The chain joins TRBV2 to TRBJ1-1, with D tentatively TRBD1 (6 bases). Trimming left V 7 bases short and J 3 bases short, with 15 bases between. From germline, CDR1 is SNHLY and CDR2 FYNNEI. This CDR3 has 14 amino acids. The CDR3, as DNA: TGTGCCAGCAAACAGGGCCACGGGGACACTGAAGCTTTCTTT. Protein product: CASKQGHGDTEAFF.

The chain combines TRBV11-3 with TRBJ2-2, with D unclear. V was trimmed by 5 bases and J by 0 bases, leaving 10 bases between them. In germline, CDR1 is SGHNT, CDR2 YENEEA. There are 15 residues in the CDR3. CDR3 coding DNA: TGTGCCAGCAGCAGCCGCAACGCGAACACCGGGGAGCTGTTTTTT. It is translated as CASSSRNANTGELFF.

This chain joins TRBV10-2 and TRBJ1-1; D is perhaps TRBD1 (5 bases). V lost 2 bases and J 4 bases, leaving 8 bases between the germline ends. Germline-derived CDR1 and CDR2 are WSHSY and SAAADI. CDR3 length equals 13 residues. CDR3 sequence reads: CASSEDSSTEAFF. In nucleotides, the CDR3 is TGCGCCAGCAGTGAGGACAGTTCCACTGAAGCTTTCTTT.

This chain connects TRBV2 to TRBJ1-2; D may be TRBD1 (5 bases). Germline loops: CDR1 SNHLY, CDR2 FYNNEI. The CDR3 has 16 residues. Trimming left V 4 bases short and J 8 bases short, with 23 bases between. Here the CDR3 reads CASSAGTESLSSGYTF. The DNA of the CDR3 is TGTGCCAGCAGTGCAGGGACGGAGAGTCTTTCGAGCGGCTACACCTTC.

This chain links TRBV27 with TRBJ2-5; a possible D gene is TRBD1 (5 bases). The length of the CDR3 is 14 residues. CDR1 is MNHEY, CDR2 SMNVEV, per germline (reference sequence). Trimming took off 2 bases at V and 6 bases at J, with 13 bases between the two ends. For the CDR3, the DNA is TGTGCCAGCAGTTTAGAGTCAGGGTGGAAGACCCAGTACTTC. The encoded protein is CASSLESGWKTQYF.

By frequency in the sample, this clone is medium-sized. This chain links TRBV4-1 with TRBJ1-5; TRBD1 might be the D (5 bases). Trimming removed 0 bases at V and 6 bases at J, with 18 bases between. CDR3 length: 17 amino acids. Germline lookup yields CDR1 MGHRA and CDR2 YSYEKL. The CDR3 spells CASSQEVFGQDGQPQHF. The CDR3 nucleotides read TGCGCCAGCAGCCAAGAGGTATTCGGACAAGATGGTCAGCCCCAGCATTTT.

V usage is TRBV11-2 and J usage is TRBJ1-2; 8 positions agree with TRBD1. V trimming: 2 bases; J trimming: 6 bases; junction bases outside the gene matches: 2. This CDR3 has 13 residues. Germline CDR1 reads SGHAT; CDR2 reads FQNNGV. CDR3 bases: TGTGCCAGCAGCTTATTGGACAGGGATGGCTACACCTTC. It codes for CASSLLDRDGYTF.

V is TRBV5-1 and J is TRBJ2-6, with 7 bases that match TRBD1. With V trimmed by 4 bases and J by 0 bases, 4 bases remained unmatched. Germline V lookup: CDR1 SGHRS, CDR2 YFSETQ. The CDR3 runs to 16 residues. In DNA, the CDR3 is TGCGCCAGCAGCCTGGGACAGATCTCTGGGGCCAACGTCCTGACTTTC. It specifies CASSLGQISGANVLTF. Complete variable domain (other parts from reference TRBV5-1 and TRBJ2-6): KAGVTQTPRYLIKTRGQQVTLSCSPISGHRSVSWYQQTPGQGLQFLFEYFSETQRNKGNFPGRFSGRQFSNSRSEMNVSTLELGDSALYLCASSLGQISGANVLTFGAGSRLTVL.

This clone was picked up one time. The chain carries TRBV29-1 and TRBJ1-1; D is ambiguous. The CDR3 covers 14 residues. CDR1 is SQVTM, CDR2 ANQGSEA, per germline. Trimming cost V 7 bases and J 0 bases, with 15 bases left between them. The CDR3 sequence: CSAYRGALNTEAFF. In DNA form, the CDR3 reads TGCAGCGCCTACCGGGGAGCTCTGAACACTGAAGCTTTCTTT. The whole variable domain, filled in from reference TRBV29-1 and TRBJ1-1, reads SAVISQKPSRDICQRGTSLTIQCQVDSQVTMMFWYRQQPGQSLTLIATANQGSEATYESGFVIDKFPISRPNLTFSTLTVSNMSPEDSSIYLCSAYRGALNTEAFFGQGTRLTVV.

The V gene is TRBV19, the J gene TRBJ2-1, with D tentatively TRBD1 (5 bases). V lost 7 bases and J lost 9, with 16 bases in between. Germline values: CDR1 LNHDA, CDR2 SQIVND (reference sequence). The CDR3 has 13 residues. CDR3 bases: TGTGCCAGTAACCTGGGGCAGCTAGGTGAGCAGTTCTTC. Translation: CASNLGQLGEQFF.

V gene TRBV10-3 combines with J gene TRBJ1-4; D is unclear. The CDR3 is 16 amino acids. Germline-derived CDR1 and CDR2 are ENHRY and SYGVKD. V was trimmed by 0 bases and J by 2 bases, leaving 10 bases between them. The chain's CDR3 is CAISESSSGTNEKLFF. The DNA for the CDR3 is TGTGCCATCAGTGAGTCGAGTTCGGGGACTAATGAAAAACTGTTTTTT.

The chain uses TRBV19 and TRBJ1-5; D ambiguous. Germline-derived CDR1 and CDR2 are LNHDA and SQIVND (reference sequence). V lost 1 base and J lost 7, with 5 bases in between. There are 12 residues in the CDR3. The CDR3 coding sequence is TGTGCCAGTAGTATAGGTGGACAGCCCCAGCATTTT. Translating it yields CASSIGGQPQHF. Looking up the rest from reference TRBV19 and TRBJ1-5 gives the full variable domain: DGGITQSPKYLFRKEGQNVTLSCEQNLNHDAMYWYRQDPGQGLRLIYYSQIVNDFQKGDIAEGYSVSREKKESFPLTVTSAQKNPTAFYLCASSIGGQPQHFGDGTRLSIL.

This chain uses TRBV7-3 with TRBJ2-3; D gene uncertain. The germline V gene has CDR1 SGHTA and CDR2 FQGTGA. Trimming removed 4 bases at V and 2 bases at J, with 13 bases between. The CDR3 totals 15 residues. In DNA, the CDR3 is TGTGCCAGCAGCTCGATGGGCGGATTCACAGATACGCAGTATTTT. This codes for CASSSMGGFTDTQYF.

This sequence joins TRBV6-1 and TRBJ1-2, with unresolved D. Germline lookup yields CDR1 MNHNS and CDR2 SASEGT. This CDR3 comprises 11 residues. Deletions cut 6 bases from V and 10 bases from J, with 12 bases between. For the CDR3, the DNA is TGTGCCAGCAGAGGCGACTGGCTCTACACCTTC. It yields the protein CASRGDWLYTF.

In its sample, this clone was seen once. The CDR3 DNA reads as TGTGCCAGCTCACCCACTGCAGGGGAATACGCGGAGACCCAGTACTTC. Translation: CASSPTAGEYAETQYF. V usage is TRBV18 and J usage is TRBJ2-5; tentative D call: TRBD1 (6 bases). Germline V gene data show CDR1 as KGHSH and CDR2 as LQKENI. Between the trimmed V and J ends, which lost 3 bases and 5 bases, there was a span of 19 bases. CDR3 length: 16 residues.

This rearrangement joins TRBV6-1 to TRBJ1-5; 7 nucleotides agree with TRBD1. The germline CDR1 and CDR2 sequences are MNHNS and SASEGT. The CDR3 loop spans 16 amino acids. V lost 1 base, J lost 4 bases, and 7 bases stayed unmatched. The CDR3 region is CASSEVTGVGNQPQHF. CDR3 bases: TGTGCCAGCAGTGAAGTCACAGGGGTAGGGAATCAGCCCCAGCATTTT.

The chain recombines TRBV27 with TRBJ2-7; D is unresolved. The CDR3 totals 15 residues. V was shortened by 0 bases and J by 4 bases, with 13 bases between the two germline ends. Germline lookup yields CDR1 MNHEY and CDR2 SMNVEV (reference sequence). Here the CDR3 DNA reads TGTGCCAGCAGTTTATCGAGACCGGACGGGTACGAGCAGTACTTC. Translating it yields CASSLSRPDGYEQYF.

This clone has just one count. The rearrangement joins TRBV6-5 to TRBJ1-6, with 9 bases matching TRBD1. Germline lookup yields CDR1 MNHEY and CDR2 SVGAGI. The CDR3 length is 15 residues. V was pared by 0 bases and J by 6 bases, with 0 bases of the junction left unmatched. The CDR3 nucleotides are TGTGCCAGCAGTTACTCGGGACAGGGTAATTCACCCCTCCACTTT. Its translation is CASSYSGQGNSPLHF.

The rearrangement links TRBV6-1 to TRBJ1-2; 7 bases are a match to TRBD1. The germline V gene has CDR1 MNHNS and CDR2 SASEGT. The CDR3 spans 19 residues. V gave up 3 bases and J gave up 3 bases; unmatched junction bases: 19. CDR3 protein: CASSDPTGQGGLVYYGYTF. In nucleotides, the CDR3 is TGTGCCAGCAGTGATCCTACTGGGCAGGGGGGCTTGGTGTACTATGGCTACACCTTC.

The chain uses TRBV6-5 and TRBJ1-2, with D uncertain. The CDR3 length is 13 residues. V dropped 6 bases and J dropped 3 bases, with 11 bases sitting between them. Germline CDR1 and CDR2: MNHEY and SVGAGI. The CDR3 region is CASSLHRDYGYTF. The CDR3 DNA is TGTGCCAGCAGCCTACACCGCGACTATGGCTACACCTTC.

The chain combines TRBV7-6 with TRBJ2-3; D is unclear. V was cut by 1 base and J by 0 bases, with 11 bases left in between. Germline loops: CDR1 SGHVS, CDR2 FNYEAQ. The CDR3 totals 16 residues. CDR3 sequence reads: CASSLDRQISTDTQYF. DNA for the CDR3: TGTGCCAGCAGCTTAGATCGGCAGATTAGCACAGATACGCAGTATTTT.

This chain joins TRBV7-2 and TRBJ2-1; D is tentatively TRBD1 or TRBD2 (5 bases each). The length of the CDR3 is 13 residues. Germline V gene lookup returns CDR1 SGHTA and CDR2 FQGNSA. V was trimmed by 3 bases and J by 7 bases, leaving 10 bases between them. CDR3 in DNA: TGTGCCAGCAGCTTGGGGACCCCGAATGAGCAGTTCTTC. Translating it yields CASSLGTPNEQFF.

This clone appeared a single time. CDR3 bases: TGTGCCAGCAGCCTATTAGGGGTAGGGAATCAGCCCCAGCATTTT. The encoded protein is CASSLLGVGNQPQHF. The chain recombines TRBV28 with TRBJ1-5; D perhaps matches TRBD1 (5 bases). The V gene lost 6 bases and the J gene lost 4 bases, with 16 bases spanning the gap. The CDR3 spans 15 residues. The germline V gene encodes CDR1 MDHEN and CDR2 SYDVKM.

The rearrangement links TRBV6-1 to TRBJ2-7; 16 bases agree with TRBD2. This CDR3 is built from 15 residues. CDR1 and CDR2 from the germline V gene are MNHNS and SASEGT. V was pared by 1 base and J by 12 bases, with 6 bases of the junction left unmatched. This CDR3 reads CASSEVGTSGRDGYF. The DNA for the CDR3 is TGTGCCAGCAGTGAAGTGGGGACTAGCGGGAGGGACGGGTACTTC.

V usage is TRBV5-6 and J usage is TRBJ2-1; D gene unclear. The CDR3 loop spans 12 amino acids. V was cut by 0 bases and J by 9 bases, with 7 bases left in between. Germline CDR1 SGHDT, CDR2 YYEEEE. CDR3 DNA: TGTGCCAGCAGCTTGGTTTCGCGTGAGCAGTTCTTC. This translates into CASSLVSREQFF.